This T cell receptor beta chain was identified in a study of blood T cell repertoires in COVID-19 (dated by TCRdb to 2018 to 2020). Background on the whole study: Samples from collaborators originated in the United States, Italy and Spain and spanned both the acute and convalescent phases of COVID-19. The material from the prospective study consisted of cDNA or gDNA derived from T cells, B-cell-depleted T cells, or PBMCs. Deeply sampled blood TCRbeta repertoires from subjects exposed to, actively infected with, or recovered from COVID-19 were included in the dataset. The repertoires were released in a freely available public database meant as a resource for research on the immune response to SARS-CoV-2. The samples were drawn from two sources: the first 160 participants of the ongoing ImmuneRACE study, and fewer than 1,500 subjects contributed by 6 global collaborators. A de-identified subject ID, COVID-19 status, age in years and sex were almost always included in the sample metadata. HLA class I and class II types, where available, came from metadata supplied by the sample provider rather than from assay-based typing.

Each collaborating institution followed its own protocols to collect whole blood in K2EDTA tubes. For TCRbeta analysis, collaborator samples were shipped as frozen whole blood, as isolated PBMCs, or as DNA extracted from either sample type. A word on this clone: The clone's antigen remains unknown. There are no base qualities to consult, and no much larger clone falls within one base.

TCRbeta CDR3 regions were amplified from genomic DNA using the immunoSEQ Assay, a bias-controlled multiplex PCR. The authors' analysis ran thus. The number of nucleated cells in each sample was estimated by amplification of reference gene primers within the assay. Sequence reads were collapsed and filtered to measure the absolute abundance of every unique TCRbeta CDR3 rearrangement. For each sample, productive Simpson clonality was calculated as the square root of Simpson's diversity index over productive rearrangements. TCRdb obtained this table from immuneACCESS and retained in-frame rearrangements with V and J assigned. These tables miss some clones; where compared with another copy, unresolved V genes account for less than half of the shortfall, and the remainder is unexplained. Clonal size and the V and J genes are those of that table, whereas D and trimming came from the DNA. The table for this sample lists over 130,000 clones; 70% to 90% of them were counted only once. The top ten constitute 28% of the sample.

Broad study findings and their caveats: The quantity of clinical and demographic metadata differed by source and by participant and was supplied without curation.

The CDR3 starts with the cysteine, ends with the phenylalanine, and has 12 residues. Only CDR3 DNA remains: 36 bases, in frame from the first base. V and J are truncated by 5 bases and 7 bases respectively, leaving an intervening sequence of 11 bases. The sequence was collected from a human donor in a cohort sampled during active COVID-19. The sequence joins TRBV12-3 or TRBV12-4 to TRBJ1-2; the best D guess is TRBD1, with 6 bases matching. Sample: peripheral blood. The CDR3 reads as follows: CASSQQGSGYTF. The DNA reads TGTGCCAGCAGTCAACAGGGATCTGGCTACACCTTC.